This T cell receptor beta chain was sequenced for a study of PD-L1 blockade in urothelial cancer. Study information: Each blood sample yielded a median of roughly 140,000 T cells.

Data came from immunoSEQ multiplex PCR; TCRdb stores just in-frame clones and leaves some out. The sample lists roughly 50,000 clones, roughly 87% occurring once. The sample consisted of PBMCs, taken around atezolizumab (anti-PD-L1) treatment. The clonotype comes from a man in his 60s with urothelial cancer.

CDR3 amino acids: CASSLGHEQYF. Here the CDR3 DNA reads TGCGCCAGCAGCTTGGGGCACGAGCAGTACTTC. This chain joins TRBV5-1 and TRBJ2-7; D is ambiguous. The CDR3 covers 11 residues. From germline, CDR1 is SGHRS and CDR2 YFSETQ. Trimming pared 0 bases from V and 5 bases from J, leaving 3 bases between. The variable domain in full, with the rest retrieved from reference TRBV5-1 and TRBJ2-7, is KAGVTQTPRYLIKTRGQQVTLSCSPISGHRSVSWYQQTPGQGLQFLFEYFSETQRNKGNFPGRFSGRQFSNSRSEMNVSTLELGDSALYLCASSLGHEQYFGPGTRLTVT.